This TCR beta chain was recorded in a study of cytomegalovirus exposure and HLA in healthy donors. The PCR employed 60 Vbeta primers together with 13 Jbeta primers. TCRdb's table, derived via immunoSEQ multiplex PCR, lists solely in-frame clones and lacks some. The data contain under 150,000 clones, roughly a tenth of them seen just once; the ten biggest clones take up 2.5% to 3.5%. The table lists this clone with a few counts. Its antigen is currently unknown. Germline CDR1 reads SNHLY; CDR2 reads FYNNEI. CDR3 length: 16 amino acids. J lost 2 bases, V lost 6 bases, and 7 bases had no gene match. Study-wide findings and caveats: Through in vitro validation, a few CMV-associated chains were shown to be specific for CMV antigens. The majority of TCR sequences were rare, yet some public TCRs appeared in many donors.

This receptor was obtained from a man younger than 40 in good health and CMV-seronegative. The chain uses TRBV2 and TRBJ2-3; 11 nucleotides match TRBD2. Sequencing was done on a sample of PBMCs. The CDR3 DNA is TGTGCCAGCAGGACCGGGACTAGCGGTTACACAGATACGCAGTATTTT. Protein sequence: CASRTGTSGYTDTQYF. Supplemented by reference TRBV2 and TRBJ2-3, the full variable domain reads EPEVTQTPSHQVTQMGQEVILRCVPISNHLYFYWYRQILGQKVEFLVSFYNNEISEKSEIFDDQFSVERPDGSNFTLKIRSTKLEDSAMYFCASRTGTSGYTDTQYFGPGTRLTVL.